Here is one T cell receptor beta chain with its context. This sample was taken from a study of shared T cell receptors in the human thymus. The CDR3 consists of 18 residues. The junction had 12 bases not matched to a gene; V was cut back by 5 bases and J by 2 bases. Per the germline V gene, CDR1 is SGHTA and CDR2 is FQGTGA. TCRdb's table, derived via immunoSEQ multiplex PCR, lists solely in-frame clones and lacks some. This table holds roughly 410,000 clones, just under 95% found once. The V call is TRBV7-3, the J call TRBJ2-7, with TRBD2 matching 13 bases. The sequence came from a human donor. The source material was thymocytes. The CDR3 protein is CASSLEGGLAGDPYEQYF. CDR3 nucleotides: TGTGCCAGCAGCCTCGAGGGCGGACTAGCGGGAGACCCCTACGAGCAGTACTTC.